This T cell receptor beta chain was identified during a study of cytomegalovirus exposure and HLA in healthy donors. This CDR3 region has 14 residues. CDR1 and CDR2 (germline): MNHEY, SMNVEV (reference sequence). The V end lost 0 bases, the J end lost 2 bases, and 8 bases lay between the germline ends. This PCR relied on a set of 60 Vbeta primers and 13 Jbeta primers. The repertoire was sequenced with immunoSEQ multiplex PCR; TCRdb's copy has only in-frame clones and lacks some. The sample lists roughly 120,000 clones; around 77% were seen once. The chain is built from TRBV27 and TRBJ2-7, with D maybe TRBD2 (5 bases). The receptor was derived from a man in his fifties in good health and CMV-seropositive. Sequences were obtained from PBMCs. DNA for the CDR3: TGTGCCAGCAGTTTATCGAGAGGGACCTACGAGCAGTACTTC. It is translated as CASSLSRGTYEQYF.